This is a list of T cell receptor beta chains from one sample in a study of CD8+ T cells in alopecia areata. The assay was immunoSEQ multiplex PCR, and TCRdb's table has in-frame clones only and misses some. Here the sample spans 160,000 or so clones, around 58% being singletons. Sequenced here: CD4+ T cells sorted from blood, sampled at approximately week 55, from a patient treated with tofacitinib. Source of these receptors: a human donor with alopecia areata. Both conserved end residues are part of each CDR3. D genes are given only for firm matches. Only some rows state a clone size, as once, few, many or a class for expanded clones.

len	d_gene	v_gene	j_gene	abundance	CDR3aa	CDR3nt
12	NA	TRBV5-1	TRBJ2-3	NA	CASSAYTDTQYF	TGCGCCAGCAGCGCCTACACAGATACGCAGTATTTT
13	NA	TRBV2	TRBJ1-5	few	CASGPDRTQPQHF	TGTGCCAGCGGCCCAGACAGGACTCAGCCCCAGCATTTT
15	TRBD2	TRBV5-1	TRBJ2-7	few	CASSLVSGISYEQYF	TGCGCCAGCAGCCTCGTTAGCGGGATCTCCTACGAGCAGTACTTC
13	NA	TRBV5-1	TRBJ2-1	NA	CASSENTYNEQFF	TGCGCCAGCAGCGAAAACACATACAATGAGCAGTTCTTC
11	TRBD1	TRBV6-1	TRBJ2-7	once	CASHAGGEQYF	TGTGCCAGCCATGCAGGGGGCGAGCAGTACTTC
14	NA	TRBV10-3	TRBJ2-3	NA	CAIRSLERPDTQYF	TGTGCCATCAGGTCACTAGAGAGGCCAGATACGCAGTATTTT
16	NA	TRBV4-2	TRBJ2-3	NA	CASSQGPSSSTDTQYF	TGTGCCAGCAGCCAAGGTCCGTCTAGTAGCACAGATACGCAGTATTTT
14	NA	TRBV15	TRBJ2-7	once	CATSRDRGPYEQYF	TGTGCCACCAGCAGAGATCGGGGTCCCTACGAGCAGTACTTC
14	NA	TRBV30	TRBJ1-4	NA	CAWSAVGREGKLFF	TGTGCCTGGAGTGCCGTTGGCAGGGAGGGAAAACTGTTTTTT
12	NA	TRBV11-3	TRBJ1-2	NA	CASSLGESGYTF	TGTGCCAGCAGCTTAGGGGAGTCTGGCTACACCTTC
13	TRBD1	TRBV11-2	TRBJ1-1	few	CASSTQGGTEAFF	TGTGCCAGCAGTACACAGGGGGGGACTGAAGCTTTCTTT
15	TRBD2	TRBV5-1	TRBJ2-2	NA	CASSPGLARTGELFF	TGCGCCAGCAGCCCCGGACTAGCGCGCACCGGGGAGCTGTTTTTT
15	NA	TRBV6-5	TRBJ2-2	NA	CASSPPMGATGELFF	TGTGCCAGCAGCCCCCCTATGGGGGCCACCGGGGAGCTGTTTTTT
14	NA	TRBV29-1	TRBJ2-4	NA	CSVARGTAKNIQYF	TGCAGCGTTGCCCGGGGGACAGCCAAAAACATTCAGTACTTC
12	TRBD1	TRBV10-3	TRBJ1-6	NA	CATRDRNSPLHF	TGTGCCACCAGGGACAGAAATTCACCCCTCCACTTT
16	TRBD2	TRBV4-2	TRBJ2-3	NA	CASSQVSGGSTDTQYF	TGTGCCAGCAGCCAAGTGAGCGGGGGAAGCACAGATACGCAGTATTTT
11	NA	TRBV30	TRBJ2-3	NA	CAWSHRDTQCF	TGTGCCTGGAGCCACAGAGATACGCAGTGTTTT
14	NA	TRBV6-5	TRBJ2-1	NA	CASTSVSRANEQFF	TGTGCCAGCACCTCCGTTAGCCGGGCGAATGAGCAGTTCTTC
14	TRBD2	TRBV29-1	TRBJ2-7	NA	CSVGSRGGSYEQYF	TGCAGCGTTGGGAGCCGGGGGGGCTCCTACGAGCAGTACTTC
11	NA	TRBV20-1	TRBJ2-3	NA	CSAGVTDTQYF	TGCAGTGCAGGGGTCACAGATACGCAGTATTTT
13	NA	TRBV29-1	TRBJ1-1	NA	CSVEGRMNTEAFF	TGCAGCGTTGAGGGAAGAATGAACACTGAAGCTTTCTTT
14	NA	TRBV6-1	TRBJ2-5	few	CASSPPRGLETQYF	TGTGCCAGCAGTCCCCCGAGGGGCTTGGAGACCCAGTACTTC
14	NA	TRBV15	TRBJ2-3	NA	CATSVGGKTDTQYF	TGTGCCACCAGCGTAGGCGGGAAGACAGATACGCAGTATTTT
14	NA	TRBV4-1	TRBJ1-2	few	CASSQPRARYGYTF	TGCGCCAGCAGCCAACCCAGGGCTCGGTATGGCTACACCTTC
14	NA	TRBV29-1	TRBJ1-2	NA	CSVERWGGIYGYTF	TGCAGCGTTGAAAGGTGGGGCGGAATCTATGGCTACACCTTC
13	TRBD1	TRBV30	TRBJ1-1	few	CAWRGQPGTEAFF	TGTGCCTGGCGGGGACAGCCGGGCACTGAAGCTTTCTTT
16	TRBD1	TRBV7-9	TRBJ2-1	few	CASSFSRTGFFNEQFF	TGTGCCAGCAGCTTCTCCCGGACAGGTTTTTTCAATGAGCAGTTCTTC
14	TRBD1	TRBV29-1	TRBJ1-2	few	CSVVGWQGGYGYTF	TGCAGCGTTGTGGGGTGGCAGGGGGGCTATGGCTACACCTTC
16	TRBD2	TRBV15	TRBJ2-1	NA	CATSRDPAGAYNEQFF	TGTGCCACCAGCAGAGACCCGGCGGGGGCCTACAATGAGCAGTTCTTC
15	NA	TRBV6-5	TRBJ2-3	NA	CASSFRNRATDTQYF	TGTGCCAGCAGTTTTAGGAACAGAGCCACAGATACGCAGTATTTT
16	TRBD1	TRBV29-1	TRBJ2-4	few	CSVEATGGTPGNIQYF	TGCAGCGTTGAAGCCACAGGGGGAACCCCGGGGAACATTCAGTACTTC
21	NA	TRBV9	TRBJ1-3	NA	CASSVGGDTGRRFRSGNTIYF	TGTGCCAGCAGCGTAGGAGGGGATACAGGGAGAAGATTTCGCTCTGGAAACACCATATATTTT
11	NA	TRBV5-6	TRBJ2-3	NA	CASRRTDTQYF	TGTGCCAGCAGGAGAACAGATACGCAGTATTTT
14	NA	TRBV30	TRBJ1-3	few	CAWSEQGPGNTIYF	TGTGCCTGGAGTGAACAGGGCCCTGGAAACACCATATATTTT
15	NA	TRBV10-2	TRBJ2-7	few	CASSESGQSRGEQYF	TGCGCCAGCAGTGAGTCAGGACAGTCGAGAGGGGAGCAGTACTTC
15	NA	TRBV7-6	TRBJ1-6	NA	CASSPDGPGGSPLHF	TGTGCCAGCAGCCCAGATGGACCCGGAGGTTCACCCCTCCACTTT
11	NA	TRBV7-9	TRBJ2-3	NA	CASSLEDTQYF	TGTGCCAGCAGCTTAGAAGATACGCAGTATTTT
13	NA	TRBV6-1	TRBJ2-3	NA	CASRFPSTDTQYF	TGTGCCAGCCGGTTCCCTAGCACAGATACGCAGTATTTT
16	NA	TRBV4-1	TRBJ1-1	NA	CASSQGQGSVNTEAFF	TGCGCCAGCAGCCAAGGTCAGGGGTCGGTGAACACTGAAGCTTTCTTT
12	TRBD2	TRBV30	TRBJ2-3	NA	CAWSASGGEQYF	TGTGCCTGGAGTGCATCGGGGGGAGAGCAGTATTTT
15	NA	TRBV6-5	TRBJ2-7	NA	CASRKSITPSAEQYF	TGTGCCAGCAGGAAAAGCATTACACCCTCGGCCGAGCAGTACTTC